These 27 T cell receptor beta chains were all obtained from the same sample, sequenced in a study of long-term antiretroviral therapy in people with HIV. Version v3.0 of the immunoSEQ assay ran at survey level. Generated by immunoSEQ multiplex PCR, the TCRdb table keeps only in-frame clones and is missing some. The sample lists 20,000 or so clones; roughly 77% were seen once. Material: unsorted PBMCs, obtained 4.4 years after starting antiretroviral therapy. These receptors all come from a man aged 25-40 years with HIV.

A few counts support this clone. J is TRBJ2-3 and V is TRBV5-4; 12 positions agree with TRBD2. Germline CDR1 reads SGHNT; CDR2 reads YYREEE (reference sequence). Germline trimming cut 3 bases from V and 5 bases from J; bases unmatched to any gene: 4. The CDR3 loop spans 15 amino acids. CDR3 nucleotide sequence: TGTGCCAGCAGCTCTAGCGGGAGGGAGGTAGATACGCAGTATTTT. Translated: CASSSSGREVDTQYF. Together with reference TRBV5-4 and TRBJ2-3, the CDR3 gives the full variable domain: ETGVTQSPTHLIKTRGQQVTLRCSSQSGHNTVSWYQQALGQGPQFIFQYYREEENGRGNFPPRFSGLQFPNYSSELNVNALELDDSALYLCASSSSGREVDTQYFGPGTRLTVL.

This chain uses TRBV28 with TRBJ2-7; a weak D match, TRBD1 (5 bases). Looked up from germline, CDR1 is MDHEN and CDR2 is SYDVKM. The V and J ends lost 10 bases and 2 bases respectively, with 15 bases between them. The CDR3 loop spans 13 amino acids. For the CDR3, the DNA is TGTGCCACGACAGACACCATTACCTACGAGCAGTACTTC. Residues: CATTDTITYEQYF.

The chain employs TRBV18 and TRBJ2-7, with 8 positions matching TRBD2. The V gene end was trimmed by 6 bases and the J gene end by 0 bases; junction bases not matched to a gene: 13. Germline CDR1 and CDR2: KGHSH and LQKENI. CDR3 size: 17 residues. The CDR3 nucleotides read TGTGCCAGCTCCGGGACTAGTAGGAAGGGGTTCTCCTACGAGCAGTACTTC. The encoded protein is CASSGTSRKGFSYEQYF.

The J gene is TRBJ2-1, the V gene TRBV28; D could derive from TRBD1 or TRBD2 (5 bases each). Germline V gene data show CDR1 as MDHEN and CDR2 as SYDVKM. The CDR3 length is 14 residues. V was shortened by 2 bases and J by 10 bases, with 15 bases between the two germline ends. CDR3 nucleotides: TGTGCCAGCAGTTTAGGGACCTTCCAGGGAGAGCAGTTCTTC. Amino acids: CASSLGTFQGEQFF.

The chain recombines TRBV19 with TRBJ2-7; 10 bases agree with TRBD2. This CDR3 region has 17 residues. Germline values: CDR1 LNHDA, CDR2 SQIVND (reference sequence). The V and J ends lost 9 bases and 3 bases, in that order; junction bases with no gene match: 17. The CDR3 DNA sequence: TGTGCCAGCTTCGGGACTAGCGCCTCGCCTGGGGTCTACGAGCAGTACTTC. As protein: CASFGTSASPGVYEQYF.

This chain connects TRBV5-4 to TRBJ2-1, with TRBD1 matching 9 bases. Germline loops: CDR1 SGHNT, CDR2 YYREEE (reference sequence). This CDR3 spans 15 amino acids. Trimming removed 0 bases from V and 7 bases from J; junction bases left unmatched: 5. In DNA form, the CDR3 reads TGTGCCAGCAGCTTGGAACAGGGGGCTTTAAATGAGCAGTTCTTC. It encodes CASSLEQGALNEQFF.

In its sample, this clone was seen once. The germline gene is not matched at one end of the junction; a read error may be the cause. This chain uses TRBV5-4 with TRBJ1-2; 8 nucleotides align to TRBD1. From germline, CDR1 is SGHNT and CDR2 YYREEE (reference sequence). This CDR3 region has 15 residues. The CDR3 spells CASSQDYRGNYGYTF. The CDR3 bases are TGCGCCAGCAGCCAAGATTACAGGGGGAACTATGGCTACACCTTC. Supplemented by reference TRBV5-4 and TRBJ1-2, the full variable domain reads ETGVTQSPTHLIKTRGQQVTLRCSSQSGHNTVSWYQQALGQGPQFIFQYYREEENGRGNFPPRFSGLQFPNYSSELNVNALELDDSALYLCASSQDYRGNYGYTFGSGTRLTVV.

The sample holds one count of this clone. V and J are TRBV27 and TRBJ2-7; D gene ambiguous. From germline, CDR1 is MNHEY and CDR2 SMNVEV (reference sequence). The germline V and J ends were trimmed by 2 bases and 7 bases, with 12 bases remaining between them. This CDR3 spans 13 amino acids. DNA of the CDR3: TGTGCCAGCAGTTTAGGCTCATCATGGGAGCAGTACTTC. It translates to CASSLGSSWEQYF.

The rearrangement uses TRBV13 and TRBJ2-3; D is uncertain. CDR3 length: 12 amino acids. The V gene's germline CDR1 is PRHDT and CDR2 FYEKMQ (reference sequence). Trimming removed 4 bases from V and 3 bases from J, with 5 bases in between. This CDR3 is CASSSGTDTQYF. The CDR3 DNA reads TGTGCCAGCAGCTCTGGGACAGATACGCAGTATTTT.

The chain carries TRBV11-3 and TRBJ1-4; D is unclear. The CDR3 consists of 13 residues. The V gene lost 11 bases and the J gene lost 0 bases, with 10 bases spanning the gap. Germline-derived CDR1 and CDR2 are SGHNT and YENEEA. Here the CDR3 DNA reads TGTGCCGAGAGAATTGCAACTAATGAAAAACTGTTTTTT. It codes for CAERIATNEKLFF.

This chain joins TRBV5-6 and TRBJ2-7; no reliable D call. The CDR3 sequence is 13 residues long. Germline-derived CDR1 and CDR2 are SGHDT and YYEEEE. V lost 3 bases and J lost 4, with 11 bases in between. CDR3 DNA: TGTGCCAGCAGCTCTAAGGCTACTTACGAGCAGTACTTC. This encodes CASSSKATYEQYF. The entire variable domain, with the rest obtained from reference TRBV5-6 and TRBJ2-7, is as follows: DAGVTQSPTHLIKTRGQQVTLRCSPKSGHDTVSWYQQALGQGPQFIFQYYEEEERQRGNFPDRFSGHQFPNYSSELNVNALLLGDSALYLCASSSKATYEQYFGPGTRLTVT.

This rearrangement joins TRBV5-4 to TRBJ2-7; 9 nucleotides align to TRBD2. Losses at the gene ends were 1 base for V and 5 bases for J; bases not matched to a gene: 19. The germline V gene has CDR1 SGHNT and CDR2 YYREEE (reference sequence). The CDR3 runs 19 residues. As DNA, the CDR3 is TGTGCCAGCAGCTTGCCCAAGGGGACTCGGACAGCGGGGGGCGACGAGCAGTACTTC. Protein: CASSLPKGTRTAGGDEQYF. Full variable domain (missing parts from reference TRBV5-4 and TRBJ2-7): ETGVTQSPTHLIKTRGQQVTLRCSSQSGHNTVSWYQQALGQGPQFIFQYYREEENGRGNFPPRFSGLQFPNYSSELNVNALELDDSALYLCASSLPKGTRTAGGDEQYFGPGTRLTVT.

This chain links TRBV7-9 with TRBJ2-7, with D perhaps TRBD1 (5 bases). The germline CDR1 and CDR2 sequences are SEHNR and FQNEAQ (reference sequence). Trimming shortened V by 5 bases and J by 4 bases, and 18 bases separated the two germline ends. This CDR3 is built from 15 residues. DNA of the CDR3: TGTGCCAGCAGCCCTACAGGTGCGGCGTTTTACGAGCAGTACTTC. Translated: CASSPTGAAFYEQYF. Filled out from reference TRBV7-9 and TRBJ2-7, the complete variable domain reads DTGVSQNPRHKITKRGQNVTFRCDPISEHNRLYWYRQTLGQGPEFLTYFQNEAQLEKSRLLSDRFSAERPKGSFSTLEIQRTEQGDSAMYLCASSPTGAAFYEQYFGPGTRLTVT.

This chain uses TRBV7-2 with TRBJ2-1, with 9 bases fitting TRBD1. The germline V gene has CDR1 SGHTA and CDR2 FQGNSA. V shed 5 bases and J 3 bases; nucleotides not matched to a gene: 14. This CDR3 is 18 amino acids long. CDR3 DNA sequence: TGTGCCAGCAGCCCCGGGAGAGAGGGACAGGGTATCTACAATGAGCAGTTCTTC. Amino acids: CASSPGREGQGIYNEQFF. The variable domain in full, with the rest retrieved from reference TRBV7-2 and TRBJ2-1, is GAGVSQSPSNKVTEKGKDVELRCDPISGHTALYWYRQSLGQGLEFLIYFQGNSAPDKSGLPSDRFSAERTGGSVSTLTIQRTQQEDSAVYLCASSPGREGQGIYNEQFFGPGTRLTVL.

Comments on this clone: The junction shows a germline mismatch at one end, possibly a read error. The chain joins TRBV7-9 to TRBJ2-2; 10 nucleotides align to TRBD2. CDR3 length equals 17 residues. From germline, CDR1 is SEHNR and CDR2 FQNEAQ (reference sequence). CDR3 protein: CASSLARGLAKTGELFF. For the CDR3, the DNA is TGTGCCAGCAGCTTAGCTCGGGGACTAGCGAAGACCGGGGAGCTGTTTTTT.

The V and J genes are TRBV28 and TRBJ1-2; maybe TRBD1 (5 bases). The CDR3 contains 14 residues. The V end lost 6 bases, the J end lost 4 bases, and 15 bases lay between the germline ends. CDR1 is MDHEN, CDR2 SYDVKM, per germline. The CDR3 reads CASSPPRGFYGYTF. CDR3 coding DNA: TGTGCCAGCAGCCCCCCCCGGGGCTTCTATGGCTACACCTTC.

The chain is built from TRBV7-9 and TRBJ1-2, with a possible D match to TRBD1 (6 bases). CDR1 and CDR2 from the germline V gene are SEHNR and FQNEAQ (reference sequence). The CDR3 has 15 amino acids. Trimming cost V 0 bases and J 1 base, with 9 bases left between them. In DNA, the CDR3 is TGTGCCAGCAGCTTAGCTGGACAGCTTAACTATGGCTACACCTTC. It translates to CASSLAGQLNYGYTF.

The rearrangement joins TRBV11-1 to TRBJ2-2, with D possibly being TRBD1 or TRBD2 (6 bases each). V was pared by 4 bases and J by 3 bases, with 12 bases between. Germline values: CDR1 SGHAT, CDR2 FQDESV (reference sequence). This CDR3 region has 15 residues. DNA of the CDR3: TGTGCCAGCAGCTCCTTAGGGGGGTACACCGGGGAGCTGTTTTTT. Amino acid sequence: CASSSLGGYTGELFF.

This clone was recorded only once. The genes are TRBV9 and TRBJ1-3; no definite D call. This CDR3 comprises 17 residues. Trimming shortened V by 0 bases and J by 1 base, and 14 bases separated the two germline ends. Germline values: CDR1 SGDLS, CDR2 YYNGEE. CDR3 residues: CASSVDFLMGSGNTIYF. The CDR3 DNA reads TGTGCCAGCAGCGTAGACTTTTTAATGGGGTCTGGAAACACCATATATTTT. The variable domain in full, completed from reference TRBV9 and TRBJ1-3, reads DSGVTQTPKHLITATGQRVTLRCSPRSGDLSVYWYQQSLDQGLQFLIQYYNGEERAKGNILERFSAQQFPDLHSELNLSSLELGDSALYFCASSVDFLMGSGNTIYFGEGSWLTVV.

The table lists this clone with a count of one. The chain carries TRBV5-1 and TRBJ2-7, with 11 nucleotides matching TRBD2. V was pared by 1 base and J by 1 base, with 7 bases of the junction left unmatched. The CDR3 extends over 17 amino acids. The germline V gene encodes CDR1 SGHRS and CDR2 YFSETQ. The CDR3 is CASSLFPTSGRSYEQYF. The CDR3 bases are TGCGCCAGCAGCTTGTTCCCCACTAGCGGGAGATCCTACGAGCAGTACTTC.

The chain has TRBV9 and TRBJ2-1, with D uncertain. V lost 1 base to trimming and J lost 7 bases, with 18 bases between them. This CDR3 comprises 16 residues. Per germline, CDR1 SGDLS and CDR2 YYNGEE. The CDR3 sequence is CASSVLSSSRNNEQFF. DNA for the CDR3: TGTGCCAGCAGCGTATTGTCCAGTAGCCGTAATAATGAGCAGTTCTTC.

The chain employs TRBV5-6 and TRBJ2-3; a weak D match, TRBD1 (6 bases). The ends were cut back, 3 bases at V and 5 bases at J, with 10 bases in the middle. This CDR3 has 13 amino acids. Germline V gene lookup returns CDR1 SGHDT and CDR2 YYEEEE. The CDR3 sequence is CASSSQGGDTQYF. The CDR3 DNA is TGTGCCAGCAGCTCCCAAGGGGGAGATACGCAGTATTTT.

J is TRBJ1-4 and V is TRBV4-1; possibly TRBD1 for D (5 bases). The CDR3 contains 13 residues. Per the germline V gene, CDR1 is MGHRA and CDR2 is YSYEKL. V dropped 3 bases and J dropped 8 bases, with 10 bases sitting between them. For the CDR3, the DNA is TGCGCCAGCAGCCAGCAGGGACTCGAAAAACTGTTTTTT. Translation gives CASSQQGLEKLFF.

The chain is built from TRBV5-1 and TRBJ1-2; no clear D gene. Germline V lookup: CDR1 SGHRS, CDR2 YFSETQ. The CDR3 runs to 14 residues. Trimming took 0 bases from V and 4 from J, leaving 10 bases between them. CDR3 sequence: CASSLVGDLYGYTF. Here the CDR3 DNA reads TGCGCCAGCAGCTTGGTTGGGGATCTCTATGGCTACACCTTC.

V usage is TRBV28 and J usage is TRBJ2-6; tentative D call: TRBD1 (6 bases). The CDR3 has 16 residues. Germline V CDR1 and CDR2: MDHEN, SYDVKM. Between the trimmed V and J ends, which lost 5 bases and 0 bases, there was a span of 11 bases. In nucleotides, the CDR3 is TGTGCCAGCAGTCCAGACAGGAGCTCTGGGGCCAACGTCCTGACTTTC. It translates to CASSPDRSSGANVLTF.

The chain couples TRBV25-1 to TRBJ2-7, with TRBD2 matching over 7 bases. Germline V gives CDR1 MGHDK, CDR2 SYGVNS. V shed 6 bases and J 9 bases; nucleotides not matched to a gene: 5. This CDR3 has 11 residues. In nucleotides, the CDR3 is TGTGCCAGCAGCAGCTGGGAGGGGCAGTACTTC. Its translation is CASSSWEGQYF.

The chain carries TRBV7-2 and TRBJ1-3; D remains unclear. The germline gives CDR1 SGHTA, CDR2 FQGNSA. Trimming cost V 5 bases and J 0 bases, with 11 bases left between them. This CDR3 is 15 amino acids long. CDR3 loop: CASSHTISSGNTIYF. The CDR3 nucleotides read TGTGCCAGCAGCCACACCATTTCCTCTGGAAACACCATATATTTT. Based on the CDR3 plus reference TRBV7-2 and TRBJ1-3, the full variable domain is GAGVSQSPSNKVTEKGKDVELRCDPISGHTALYWYRQSLGQGLEFLIYFQGNSAPDKSGLPSDRFSAERTGGSVSTLTIQRTQQEDSAVYLCASSHTISSGNTIYFGEGSWLTVV.